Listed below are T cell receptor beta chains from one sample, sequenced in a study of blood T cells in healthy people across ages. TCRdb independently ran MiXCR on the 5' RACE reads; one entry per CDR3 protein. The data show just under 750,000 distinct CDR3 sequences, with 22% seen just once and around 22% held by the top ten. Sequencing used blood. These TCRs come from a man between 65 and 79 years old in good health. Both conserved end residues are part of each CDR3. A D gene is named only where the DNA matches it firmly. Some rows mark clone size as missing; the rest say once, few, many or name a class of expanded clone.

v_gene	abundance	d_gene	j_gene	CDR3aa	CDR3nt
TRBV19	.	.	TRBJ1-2	CASSSTAANYGYTF	TGTGCCAGTAGTTCCACCGCGGCCAACTATGGCTACACCTTC
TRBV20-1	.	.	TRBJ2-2	CSAPGSYTGELFF	TGCAGTGCCCCCGGGAGTTACACCGGGGAGCTGTTTTTT
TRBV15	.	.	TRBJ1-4	CATSRAEATNEKLFF	TGTGCCACCAGCAGAGCAGAGGCAACTAATGAAAAACTGTTTTTT
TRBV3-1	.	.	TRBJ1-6	CASSQPMLAGLNSPLHF	TGTGCCAGCAGCCAGCCCATGTTGGCAGGGCTTAATTCACCCCTCCACTTT
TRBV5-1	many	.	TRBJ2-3	CASSLRRSDTDTQYF	TGCGCCAGCAGCTTGCGGCGGTCCGACACAGATACGCAGTATTTT
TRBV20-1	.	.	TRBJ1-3	CSARPAATGNTIYF	TGCAGTGCTAGGCCTGCGGCGACTGGAAACACCATATATTTT
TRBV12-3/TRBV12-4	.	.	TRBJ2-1	CASSFVRGREDNEQFF	TGTGCCAGCAGTTTCGTAAGGGGAAGGGAGGACAATGAGCAGTTCTTC
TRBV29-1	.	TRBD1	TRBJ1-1	CSVGQGAKNTEAFF	TGCAGCGTTGGCCAGGGGGCTAAGAACACTGAAGCTTTCTTT
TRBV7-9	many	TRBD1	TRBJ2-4	CASMPGTVQGIQYF	TGTGCCAGCATGCCCGGGACAGTACAAGGCATTCAGTACTTC
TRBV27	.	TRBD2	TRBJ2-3	CASGRMGGGDTQYF	TGTGCCAGCGGAAGGATGGGCGGGGGAGATACGCAGTATTTT
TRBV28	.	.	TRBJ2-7	CASSLSSWGAGATYEQYF	TGTGCCAGCAGTTTATCTTCATGGGGTGCGGGGGCAACCTACGAGCAGTACTTC
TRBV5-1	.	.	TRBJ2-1	CASSPDLTLLTYNEQFF	TGCGCCAGCAGCCCGGACCTTACTTTATTAACCTACAATGAGCAGTTCTTC
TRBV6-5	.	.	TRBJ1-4	CASSSGRPLGKLFF	TGTGCCAGCAGTTCCGGCCGACCCTTAGGAAAACTGTTTTTT
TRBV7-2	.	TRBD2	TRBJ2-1	CASSRTSGSDNEQFF	TGTGCCAGCAGCCGAACTAGCGGGAGTGATAATGAGCAGTTCTTC
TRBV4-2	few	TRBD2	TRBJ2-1	CASSQDRLAVRDEQFF	TGTGCCAGCAGCCAAGATAGGCTAGCGGTACGCGATGAGCAGTTCTTC
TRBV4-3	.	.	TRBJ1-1	CASSLSTRNTEAFF	TGCGCCAGCAGCCTTTCCACCCGGAACACTGAAGCTTTCTTT